Shown below are 21 T cell receptor beta chains from a single sample sequenced in a study of T-cell memory formation after mild COVID-19. One entry per CDR3 protein, called by TCRdb with MiXCR from the 5' RACE reads. The sample contains hundreds of thousands of distinct CDR3 sequences, 20% of which appear only once. Sequenced material: PBMCs or a T cell subset sorted from them (not recorded which). The receptors derive from an adult woman who had mild COVID-19 (a few samples of this study predate the infection). Cell type and time point are not known.

The chain recombines TRBV20-1 with TRBJ2-5; 8 nucleotides agree with TRBD1. Trimming took 2 bases from V and 5 from J; bases not matched to a gene: 13. Per germline, CDR1 DFQATT and CDR2 SNEGSKA (reference sequence). This CDR3 contains 16 residues. In nucleotides, the CDR3 is TGCAGTGCTAGATCCGCGCAGGGGGCGCCCCGGGAGACCCAGTACTTC. It yields the protein CSARSAQGAPRETQYF.

V usage is TRBV12-5 and J usage is TRBJ1-2; a weak D match, TRBD1 (5 bases). This CDR3 spans 16 amino acids. Germline V gene data show CDR1 as LGHNT and CDR2 as FRNRAP. The V end lost 2 bases, the J end lost 5 bases, and 18 bases lay between the germline ends. CDR3 coding DNA: TGTGCTAGTGGTTTGCGCTCCATCTGGGAGGGGTATGGCTACACCTTC. Its translation is CASGLRSIWEGYGYTF. Complete variable domain (other parts from reference TRBV12-5 and TRBJ1-2): DARVTQTPRHKVTEMGQEVTMRCQPILGHNTVFWYRQTMMQGLELLAYFRNRAPLDDSGMPKDRFSAEMPDATLATLKIQPSEPRDSAVYFCASGLRSIWEGYGYTFGSGTRLTVV.

This clonotype was picked up a small number of times. V and J are TRBV5-6 and TRBJ2-1, with 9 bases lining up with TRBD1. This CDR3 spans 15 amino acids. V was pared by 5 bases and J by 2 bases, with 5 bases of the junction left unmatched. Germline V lookup: CDR1 SGHDT, CDR2 YYEEEE. For the CDR3, the DNA is TGTGCCAGCAGACCCTGGGACAGGGCCTACAATGAGCAGTTCTTC. This sequence encodes CASRPWDRAYNEQFF. Full variable domain (outside the CDR3, taken from reference TRBV5-6 and TRBJ2-1): DAGVTQSPTHLIKTRGQQVTLRCSPKSGHDTVSWYQQALGQGPQFIFQYYEEEERQRGNFPDRFSGHQFPNYSSELNVNALLLGDSALYLCASRPWDRAYNEQFFGPGTRLTVL.

This chain links TRBV6-5 with TRBJ2-7, with D possibly matching TRBD1 (6 bases). CDR1 is MNHEY and CDR2 is SVGAGI in the germline V gene. The CDR3 spans 13 residues. V lost 5 bases and J lost 0, with 8 bases in between. This CDR3 reads CASSRGNSYEQYF. For the CDR3, the DNA is TGTGCCAGCAGTAGGGGGAACTCCTACGAGCAGTACTTC.

In its sample, this clonotype was seen a few times. This chain joins TRBV7-2 and TRBJ1-2; TRBD1 agrees at 7 bases. The CDR3 loop spans 15 amino acids. Trimming at V came to 3 bases and at J to 5 bases, leaving 9 bases not matched to a gene. CDR1 and CDR2 (germline): SGHTA, FQGNSA. The CDR3 bases are TGTGCCAGCAGCTTCCCGGCAGGGGGTATTTATGGCTACACCTTC. Encoded protein: CASSFPAGGIYGYTF.

This clonotype was seen a few times. The chain recombines TRBV9 with TRBJ1-2; D is unclear. The V gene's germline CDR1 is SGDLS and CDR2 YYNGEE. This CDR3 is 16 amino acids long. The V end lost 1 base, the J end lost 4 bases, and 17 bases lay between the germline ends. The CDR3 reads CASSVYGSTPVYGYTF. CDR3 nucleotide sequence: TGTGCCAGCAGCGTATATGGATCAACCCCAGTCTATGGCTACACCTTC.

Concerning this clonotype itself: A far larger clone is just one base off, so this is likely a read error. The rearrangement uses TRBV5-1 and TRBJ2-3; no firm D call. This CDR3 spans 11 amino acids. Germline V gives CDR1 SGHRS, CDR2 YFSETQ. CDR3: CASGLSDTQYF. CDR3 bases: TGCGCCAGCGGCTTGTCAGATACGCAGTATTTT. Together with reference TRBV5-1 and TRBJ2-3, the CDR3 gives the full variable domain: KAGVTQTPRYLIKTRGQQVTLSCSPISGHRSVSWYQQTPGQGLQFLFEYFSETQRNKGNFPGRFSGRQFSNSRSEMNVSTLELGDSALYLCASGLSDTQYFGPGTRLTVL.

This clonotype occurred a few times. V usage is TRBV5-5 and J usage is TRBJ1-1; tentatively, D is TRBD1 (6 bases). The V end lost 4 bases, the J end lost 0 bases, and 19 bases lay between the germline ends. The CDR3 extends over 17 amino acids. Looked up from germline, CDR1 is SGHKS and CDR2 is YYEKEE (reference sequence). The CDR3 here is CASSTLTGSVMNTEAFF. CDR3 nucleotides: TGTGCCAGCAGCACACTGACAGGCTCCGTTATGAACACTGAAGCTTTCTTT.

This clonotype was detected only a few times. The chain recombines TRBV20-1 with TRBJ2-3, with 9 bases matching TRBD2. Trimming at V came to 6 bases and at J to 0 bases, leaving 22 bases not matched to a gene. The CDR3 runs to 20 residues. The germline gives CDR1 DFQATT, CDR2 SNEGSKA (reference sequence). DNA for the CDR3: TGCAGTGCCCTTCATACGAAAGTGTGGACTAGCGATCCTAGCACAGATACGCAGTATTTT. Translation gives CSALHTKVWTSDPSTDTQYF.

This clonotype was observed a few times. The chain has TRBV19 and TRBJ2-7; TRBD1 matches 7 bases. V dropped 3 bases and J dropped 2; count of bases not matched to a gene: 4. The CDR3 is 14 amino acids. From germline, CDR1 is LNHDA and CDR2 SQIVND (reference sequence). CDR3 amino acids: CASSILGQTYEQYF. The CDR3 nucleotides are TGTGCCAGTAGTATCTTGGGACAGACCTACGAGCAGTACTTC.

This clonotype was counted only a few times. The V and J genes are TRBV19 and TRBJ1-2; 7 bases are shared with TRBD1. V lost 5 bases to trimming and J lost 5 bases; unmatched junction nucleotides: 5. There are 13 residues in the CDR3. The germline gives CDR1 LNHDA, CDR2 SQIVND (reference sequence). The CDR3 region is CASSGDSSYGYTF. CDR3 coding DNA: TGTGCCAGTAGTGGGGACAGTAGTTATGGCTACACCTTC.

This clonotype has only a few counts. The junction does not match germline at one end; this may be a read error. The chain carries TRBV14 and TRBJ1-5, with 9 nucleotides matching TRBD1. The CDR3 is made up of 13 amino acids. From germline, CDR1 is SGHDN and CDR2 FVKESK. DNA for the CDR3: TGTGCCAGCAGCTCCCACCTCGGGACAGGGCTTAATTTT. It codes for CASSSHLGTGLNF.

J is TRBJ2-7 and V is TRBV14; no clear D gene. Germline V CDR1 and CDR2: SGHDN, FVKESK. This CDR3 region has 15 residues. The germline V and J ends were trimmed by 0 bases and 5 bases, with 14 bases remaining between them. The CDR3 region is CASSQEVEMRNEQYF. CDR3 bases: TGTGCCAGCAGCCAAGAAGTAGAAATGCGGAACGAGCAGTACTTC.

Only a few counts were recorded for this clonotype. The J gene is TRBJ2-7, the V gene TRBV20-1, with 7 nucleotides matching TRBD1. The CDR3 covers 15 residues. The J segment lost 2 bases and the V segment lost 5 bases, leaving 12 bases of the junction unmatched. CDR1 DFQATT and CDR2 SNEGSKA come from the germline V gene (reference sequence). Here the CDR3 DNA reads TGCAGTGCTCAGAAGGGCAGGGGGATCACCTACGAGCAGTACTTC. The encoded protein is CSAQKGRGITYEQYF.

The gene calls are TRBV27 and TRBJ2-7; TRBD1 or TRBD2 may be the D gene (5 bases each). Germline-derived CDR1 and CDR2 are MNHEY and SMNVEV (reference sequence). The germline V and J ends were trimmed by 3 bases and 5 bases, with 14 bases remaining between them. The CDR3 covers 14 residues. The DNA of the CDR3 is TGTGCCAGCAGTTTTTTCGGGCGAGGGGACGAGCAGTACTTC. It codes for CASSFFGRGDEQYF.

The chain uses TRBV29-1 and TRBJ2-6; D is ambiguous. The V and J ends lost 3 bases and 0 bases respectively, with 6 bases between them. CDR3 length: 14 amino acids. Per germline, CDR1 SQVTM and CDR2 ANQGSEA. The CDR3 DNA reads TGCAGCGTTGACTGGAGCTCTGGGGCCAACGTCCTGACTTTC. It yields the protein CSVDWSSGANVLTF.

The chain combines TRBV3-1 with TRBJ1-1, with unresolved D. Trimming removed 1 base at V and 2 bases at J, with 14 bases between. The CDR3 contains 16 residues. Germline CDR1 LGHDT, CDR2 YNNKEL (reference sequence). CDR3 coding DNA: TGTGCCAGCAGCCAAGTTTTGTTAGGGTTCAACACTGAAGCTTTCTTT. It specifies CASSQVLLGFNTEAFF.

The genes are TRBV23-1 and TRBJ2-7, with 12 bases identical to TRBD1. TRBV23-1 is treated as an ORF (open reading frame) with a function not yet certain. The CDR3 is made up of 17 amino acids. Trimming removed 0 bases from V and 5 bases from J; junction bases left unmatched: 8. The CDR3 protein is CASSQSRDRGQKNEQYF. The DNA of the CDR3 is TGCGCCAGCAGTCAATCGAGGGACAGGGGGCAAAAGAACGAGCAGTACTTC.

This clonotype was counted between two and nine times. This sequence joins TRBV24-1 and TRBJ1-5; 8 bases map to TRBD1. The CDR3 runs 17 residues. Trimming at V came to 3 bases and at J to 6 bases, leaving 12 bases not matched to a gene. The germline V gene encodes CDR1 KGHDR and CDR2 SFDVKD. This CDR3 reads CATSDPVDRGRGQPQHF. As DNA, the CDR3 is TGTGCCACCAGTGATCCTGTAGACAGGGGTAGAGGTCAGCCCCAGCATTTT.

V gene TRBV5-4 combines with J gene TRBJ2-7; D tentatively fits TRBD1 or TRBD2 (5 bases each). CDR1 SGHNT and CDR2 YYREEE come from the germline V gene (reference sequence). The CDR3 extends over 15 amino acids. V lost 4 bases and J 2 bases, leaving 16 bases between the germline ends. The CDR3 protein is CASSKRAGTTYEQYF. As DNA, the CDR3 is TGTGCCAGCAGCAAGCGAGCCGGGACCACCTACGAGCAGTACTTC.

The gene calls are TRBV5-1 and TRBJ2-7, with 7 bases lining up with TRBD1. The CDR3 has 18 residues. V shed 0 bases, J shed 4 bases, and the junction held 16 bases outside the gene matches. Germline V gene data show CDR1 as SGHRS and CDR2 as YFSETQ. The CDR3 DNA sequence: TGCGCCAGCAGCTTGGGGGAGCGGCTTAGCCGACAGGGTTACGAGCAGTACTTC. It specifies CASSLGERLSRQGYEQYF.